The 10 T cell receptor beta chains below come from one sample, sequenced in a study of beta chain features in type 1 diabetes (dated by TCRdb to between 2017 and 2018). The library was prepared using the immunoSEQ multiplex PCR assay. All of the isolated RNA was reverse transcribed with the High Capacity cDNA Reverse Transcription Kit, so expressed TCRB transcripts were sequenced. TCRdb limited this immuneACCESS table to in-frame rearrangements with V and J called. A share of clones is missing; checked studies link under half to unresolved V genes, and the rest is unexplained. The sample profile shows 300,000 to 350,000 clones; less than 15% of them were found once. The top ten hold roughly 7% of the sample. Source material: central memory CD4+ T cells from blood. Every receptor here comes from a man aged 30 to 39 in good health.

This clone has just a few counts. The rearrangement links TRBV29-1 to TRBJ2-5; D may match TRBD1 or TRBD2 (5 bases each). Looked up from germline, CDR1 is SQVTM and CDR2 is ANQGSEA. This CDR3 has 13 residues. The ends were cut back, 5 bases at V and 1 base at J, with 11 bases in the middle. In DNA, the CDR3 is TGCAGCGTTTGGGGGTTTAGCCAAGAGACCCAGTACTTC. The encoded protein is CSVWGFSQETQYF.

CDR3 sequence (DNA): TGTGCCAGTAGCCCAACAGGGACAGCCTACGAGCAGTACTTC. The encoded protein is CASSPTGTAYEQYF. V gene TRBV19 combines with J gene TRBJ2-7; the match to TRBD1 covers 7 bases. The germline V gene encodes CDR1 LNHDA and CDR2 SQIVND (reference sequence). This CDR3 is built from 14 residues. Germline trimming cut 6 bases from V and 2 bases from J; bases unmatched to any gene: 7.

The chain is built from TRBV7-2 and TRBJ1-1; TRBD1 matches 7 bases. V lost 5 bases, J lost 6 bases, and 12 bases stayed unmatched. Germline V lookup: CDR1 SGHTA, CDR2 FQGNSA. The CDR3 length is 15 residues. The CDR3 sequence: CASSNIMTGIPEAFF. CDR3 nucleotide sequence: TGTGCCAGCAGCAACATAATGACAGGGATCCCTGAAGCTTTCTTT.

The rearrangement joins TRBV7-2 to TRBJ1-6; tentatively, D is TRBD1 (5 bases). This CDR3 has 15 amino acids. V was trimmed by 2 bases and J by 7 bases, leaving 12 bases between them. CDR1 is SGHTA, CDR2 FQGNSA, per germline. For the CDR3, the DNA is TGTGCCAGCAGCTTAATTGGTGGACAAAATTCACCCCTCCACTTT. It specifies CASSLIGGQNSPLHF.

This sequence joins TRBV14 and TRBJ2-1; possible D gene TRBD2, 6 bases. Deletions cut 5 bases from V and 2 bases from J, with 10 bases between. Germline V lookup: CDR1 SGHDN, CDR2 FVKESK. The CDR3 covers 14 residues. CDR3 residues: CASSILAPYNEQFF. The CDR3 DNA reads as TGTGCCAGCAGCATACTAGCCCCCTACAATGAGCAGTTCTTC.

V and J are TRBV20-1 and TRBJ1-4, with no clear D. Trimming stripped 0 bases from V and 5 bases from J, with 1 base between. Germline assignment: CDR1 DFQATT and CDR2 SNEGSKA (reference sequence). This CDR3 is built from 11 residues. In DNA, the CDR3 is TGCAGTGCTAGAGAGAATGAAAAACTGTTTTTT. Translating gives CSARENEKLFF.

Comments on this clone: It is unclear where the CDR3 begins or ends on the DNA, so no DNA is shown, and the CDR3 is as TCRdb lists it. CDR3 protein: CASSQGYPGSCFF. The V gene is TRBV23-1, the J gene TRBJ2-2; the table's D gene call, TRBD2, was not cross checked with the DNA. TRBV23-1 belongs to the ORF category, with a function that is uncertain. The CDR3 extends over 13 residues, inclusive of both ends.

This chain connects TRBV7-2 to TRBJ2-1; D is possibly TRBD2 (5 bases). CDR1 SGHTA and CDR2 FQGNSA come from the germline V gene. This CDR3 has 15 amino acids. V dropped 5 bases and J dropped 8 bases, with 19 bases sitting between them. The CDR3 nucleotides read TGTGCCAGCAGCCCTACCCCATTTACGGGGTATGAGCAGTTCTTC. This translates into CASSPTPFTGYEQFF.

This clone occurred a few times. This rearrangement joins TRBV30 to TRBJ1-2, with a possible D match to TRBD1 (6 bases). V was pared by 2 bases and J by 8 bases, with 12 bases between. CDR1 is GTSNPN, CDR2 SVGIG, per germline (reference sequence). There are 12 residues in the CDR3. The CDR3 sequence: CAWSSTGSGYTF. The CDR3, as DNA: TGTGCCTGGAGTTCTACAGGGTCCGGCTACACCTTC.

J is TRBJ2-7 and V is TRBV5-4; 9 bases line up with TRBD1. CDR3 length: 14 amino acids. CDR1 and CDR2 (germline): SGHNT, YYREEE (reference sequence). Trimming cost V 2 bases and J 2 bases; bases outside gene matches: 2. The CDR3 nucleotides are TGTGCCAGCAGCTTCCGACAGGGGGCCTACGAGCAGTACTTC. It yields the protein CASSFRQGAYEQYF.